This TCR beta chain was documented in a study of cytomegalovirus exposure and HLA in healthy donors. PCR was performed using 60 Vbeta and 13 Jbeta primers. Data came from immunoSEQ multiplex PCR; TCRdb stores just in-frame clones and leaves some out. The table has roughly 170,000 clones, 76% seen once. Germline CDR1 KGHSH, CDR2 LQKENI. This CDR3 has 16 amino acids. V was pared by 3 bases and J by 2 bases, with 13 bases between. In nominal health when sampled, donors likely had unrecorded immune exposures nonetheless. The receptor comes from a female donor in good health and CMV-seronegative. Source material: PBMCs. V and J are TRBV18 and TRBJ1-4; weak D call: TRBD1 (6 bases). Written as DNA, the CDR3 is TGTGCCAGCTCACCGCAACAGGGCCAGACTAATGAAAAACTGTTTTTT. Translated: CASSPQQGQTNEKLFF.